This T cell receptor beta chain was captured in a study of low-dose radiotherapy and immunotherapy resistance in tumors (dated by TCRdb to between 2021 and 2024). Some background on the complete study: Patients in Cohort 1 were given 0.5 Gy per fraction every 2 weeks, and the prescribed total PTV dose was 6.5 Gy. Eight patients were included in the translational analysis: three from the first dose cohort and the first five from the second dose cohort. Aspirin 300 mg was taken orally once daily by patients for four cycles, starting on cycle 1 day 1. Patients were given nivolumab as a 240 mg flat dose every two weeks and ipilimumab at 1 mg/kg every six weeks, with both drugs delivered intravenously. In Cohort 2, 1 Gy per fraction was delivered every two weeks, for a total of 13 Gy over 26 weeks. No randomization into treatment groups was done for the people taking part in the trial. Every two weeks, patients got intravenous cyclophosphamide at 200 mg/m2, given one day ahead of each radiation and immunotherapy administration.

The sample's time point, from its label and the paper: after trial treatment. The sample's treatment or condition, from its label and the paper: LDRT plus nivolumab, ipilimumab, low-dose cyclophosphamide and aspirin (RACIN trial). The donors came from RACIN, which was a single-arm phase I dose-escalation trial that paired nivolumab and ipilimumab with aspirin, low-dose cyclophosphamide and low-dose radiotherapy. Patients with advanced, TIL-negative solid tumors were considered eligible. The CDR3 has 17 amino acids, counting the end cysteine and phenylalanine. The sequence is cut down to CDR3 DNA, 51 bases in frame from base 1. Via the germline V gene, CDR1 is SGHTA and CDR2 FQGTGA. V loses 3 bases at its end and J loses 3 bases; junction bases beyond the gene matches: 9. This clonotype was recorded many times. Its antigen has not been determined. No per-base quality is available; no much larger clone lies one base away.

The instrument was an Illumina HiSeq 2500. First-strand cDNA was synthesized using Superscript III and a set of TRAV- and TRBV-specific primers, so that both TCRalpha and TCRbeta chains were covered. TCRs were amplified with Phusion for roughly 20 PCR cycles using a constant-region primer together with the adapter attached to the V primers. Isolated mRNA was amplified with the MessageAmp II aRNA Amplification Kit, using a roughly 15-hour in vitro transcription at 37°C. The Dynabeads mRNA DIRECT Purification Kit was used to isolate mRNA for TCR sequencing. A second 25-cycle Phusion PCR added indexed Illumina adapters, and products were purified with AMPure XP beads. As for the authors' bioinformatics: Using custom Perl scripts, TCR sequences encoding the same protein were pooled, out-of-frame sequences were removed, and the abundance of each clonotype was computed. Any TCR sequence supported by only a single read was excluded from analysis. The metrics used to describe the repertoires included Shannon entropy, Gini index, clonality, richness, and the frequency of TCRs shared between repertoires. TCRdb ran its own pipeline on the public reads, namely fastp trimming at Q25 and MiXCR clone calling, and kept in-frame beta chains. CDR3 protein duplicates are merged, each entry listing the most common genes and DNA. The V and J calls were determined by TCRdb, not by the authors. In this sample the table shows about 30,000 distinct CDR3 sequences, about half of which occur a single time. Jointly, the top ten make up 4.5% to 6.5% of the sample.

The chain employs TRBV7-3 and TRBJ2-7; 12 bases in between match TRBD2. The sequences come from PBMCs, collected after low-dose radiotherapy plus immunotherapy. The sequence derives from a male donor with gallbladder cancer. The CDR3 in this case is CASSLGPTSGSHYEQYF. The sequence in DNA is TGTGCCAGCAGCTTGGGGCCGACTAGCGGGAGTCACTACGAGCAGTACTTC.